This T cell receptor beta chain was sequenced for a study of CD8+CD57+ T cells in acquired aplastic anemia (dated by TCRdb to 2016 to 2019). Turning to the overall study: DNA extracted from sorted CD4+ and CD8+ cells had a mean of 3.2 ug, with a range of roughly 0.17 to 27.4 ug. A CD8+CD57+ expansion meant a frequency higher than the mean frequency seen in healthy subjects.

Patients chosen for sequencing had shown expansion of CD8+CD57+ cells by flow cytometry. Every patient had severe acquired aplastic anemia, diagnosed using the International Study of Aplastic Anemia and Agranulocytosis and Camitta criteria. At the time blood was sampled, none of the patients had received any therapy. TCR repertoires of sorted CD4+ and CD8+ blood T cells from severe aplastic anemia patients and healthy subjects were deep-sequenced in the study. In the USA, patient enrollment took place under clinicaltrials.gov protocols 00001620, 01623167, 00001397, 00071045, 00081523 and 00961064. Ficoll-Paque density gradient centrifugation was used to isolate peripheral blood mononuclear cells. Before DNA extraction, CD4+ and CD8+ T cells were sorted by FACS or by magnetic beads. This clonotype was seen many times. Its target antigen remains unknown. Base-call qualities are not available, and no considerably larger clone is one nucleotide away.

Genomic DNA served as template for TCR beta VDJ combination and CDR3 sequence profiling. TCR repertoire sequencing was run on an Illumina HiSeq 2000. On the study's bioinformatics: Repertoire assessment relied on Simpson's diversity index, CDR3 size and DJ length profiles, and TRBV/TRBJ rearrangement plots. The most abundant DNA sequence in the deep sequencing data was taken as the immunodominant clone. CDR3 amino acid sequences were screened for sharing across subjects and were compared with published repertoires and the VDJdb database. TCRdb trimmed the raw reads at Q25, called clones with MiXCR and kept productive beta chains. Rows with one shared CDR3 protein collapse into an entry with the most common genes and DNA. Here the V and J calls rest on TCRdb's processing, not on the authors' analysis. The sample table lists hundreds of thousands of distinct CDR3 sequences, approximately 32% of them with a count of one. The biggest ten clones account for around 0.82% of the sample.

The study at large found these results: CD8+ Simpson's diversity did not differ significantly between patients and healthy controls (P=0.060). Roughly 29 CD8+ CDR3 sequences were found to be shared between patients and controls, but these sequences appeared to be highly expressed in patients and within the immunodominant clones of the patients.

The material sequenced was sorted CD4+, CD8+, or CD8+CD57+ T cells (not recorded which) from PBMCs. The sequence derives from a human donor with aplastic anemia.

DNA sequence: TGTGCCAGCGGATTACGGGAGGGGGTCTACGAGCAGTACTTC. This is translated as CASGLREGVYEQYF. The chain couples TRBV2 to TRBJ2-7, with 8 middle bases fitting TRBD2. V lost 8 bases and J lost 3 bases, and the count of bases not matched to a germline gene is 9. The cysteine opens and the phenylalanine closes a CDR3 of 14 amino acids. Of all the DNA, just the CDR3 is kept, 42 bases in frame from base 1. Per the germline V gene, SNHLY is the CDR1 and FYNNEI is the CDR2.